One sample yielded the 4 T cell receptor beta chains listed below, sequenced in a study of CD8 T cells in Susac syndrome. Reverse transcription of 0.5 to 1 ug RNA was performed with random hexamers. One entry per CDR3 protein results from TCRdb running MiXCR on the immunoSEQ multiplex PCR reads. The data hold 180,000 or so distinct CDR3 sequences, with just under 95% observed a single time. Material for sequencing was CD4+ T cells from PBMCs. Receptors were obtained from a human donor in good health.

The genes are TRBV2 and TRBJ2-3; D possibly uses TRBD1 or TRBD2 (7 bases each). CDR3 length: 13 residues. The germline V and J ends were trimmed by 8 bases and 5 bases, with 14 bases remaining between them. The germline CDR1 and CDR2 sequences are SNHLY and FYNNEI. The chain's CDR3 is CASAGGAKDTQYF. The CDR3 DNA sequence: TGTGCCAGCGCAGGGGGGGCCAAAGATACGCAGTATTTT.

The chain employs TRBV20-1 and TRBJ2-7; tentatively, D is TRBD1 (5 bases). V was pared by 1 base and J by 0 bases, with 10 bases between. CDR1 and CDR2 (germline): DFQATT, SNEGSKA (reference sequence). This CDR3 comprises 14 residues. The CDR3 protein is CSARGGQSSYEQYF. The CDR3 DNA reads TGCAGTGCTAGAGGGGGCCAGAGCTCCTACGAGCAGTACTTC.

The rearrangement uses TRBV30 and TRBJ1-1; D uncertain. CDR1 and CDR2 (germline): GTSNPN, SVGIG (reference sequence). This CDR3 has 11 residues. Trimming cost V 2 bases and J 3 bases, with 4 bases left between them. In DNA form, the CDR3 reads TGTGCCTGGAGTAGGGACACTGAAGCTTTCTTT. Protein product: CAWSRDTEAFF.

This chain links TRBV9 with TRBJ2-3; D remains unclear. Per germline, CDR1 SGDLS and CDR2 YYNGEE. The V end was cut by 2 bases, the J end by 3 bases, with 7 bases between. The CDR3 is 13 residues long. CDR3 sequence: CASSVLPTDTQYF. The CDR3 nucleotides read TGTGCCAGCAGCGTCCTCCCAACAGATACGCAGTATTTT.